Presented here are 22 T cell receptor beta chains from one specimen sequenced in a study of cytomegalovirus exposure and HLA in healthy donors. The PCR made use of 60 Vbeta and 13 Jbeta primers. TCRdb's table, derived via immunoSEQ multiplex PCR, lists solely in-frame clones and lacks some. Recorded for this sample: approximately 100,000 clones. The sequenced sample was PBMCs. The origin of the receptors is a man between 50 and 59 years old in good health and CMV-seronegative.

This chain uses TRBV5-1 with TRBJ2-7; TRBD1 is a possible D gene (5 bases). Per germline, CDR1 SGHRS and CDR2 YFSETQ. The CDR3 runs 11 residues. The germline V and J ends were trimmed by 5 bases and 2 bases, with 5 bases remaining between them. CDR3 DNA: TGCGCCAGCAGGGACACCTACGAGCAGTACTTC. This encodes CASRDTYEQYF.

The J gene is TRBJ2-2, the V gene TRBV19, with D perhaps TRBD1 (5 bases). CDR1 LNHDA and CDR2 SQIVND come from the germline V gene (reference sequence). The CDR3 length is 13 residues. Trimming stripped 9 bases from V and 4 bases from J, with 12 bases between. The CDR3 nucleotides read TGTGCCAGCCAGGTGGGGCTCACCGGGGAGCTGTTTTTT. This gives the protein CASQVGLTGELFF.

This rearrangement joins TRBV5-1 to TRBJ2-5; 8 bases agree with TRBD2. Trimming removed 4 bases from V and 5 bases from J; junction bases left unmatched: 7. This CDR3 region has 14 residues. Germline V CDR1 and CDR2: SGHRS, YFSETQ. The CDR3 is CASSPSGSGETQYF. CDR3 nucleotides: TGCGCCAGCAGCCCAAGCGGGAGTGGCGAGACCCAGTACTTC.

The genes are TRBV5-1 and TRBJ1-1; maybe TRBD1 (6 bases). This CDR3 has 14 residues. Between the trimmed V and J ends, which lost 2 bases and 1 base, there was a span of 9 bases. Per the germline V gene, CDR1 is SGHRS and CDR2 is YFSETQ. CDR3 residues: CASSFDRQNTEAFF. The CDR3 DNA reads TGCGCCAGCAGCTTCGACAGGCAGAACACTGAAGCTTTCTTT.

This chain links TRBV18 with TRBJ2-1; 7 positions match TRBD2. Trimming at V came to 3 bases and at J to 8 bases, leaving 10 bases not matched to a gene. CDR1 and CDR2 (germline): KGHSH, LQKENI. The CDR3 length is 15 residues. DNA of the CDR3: TGTGCCAGCTCACCTCGGAGCGGGGTTAGTTATGAGCAGTTCTTC. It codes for CASSPRSGVSYEQFF.

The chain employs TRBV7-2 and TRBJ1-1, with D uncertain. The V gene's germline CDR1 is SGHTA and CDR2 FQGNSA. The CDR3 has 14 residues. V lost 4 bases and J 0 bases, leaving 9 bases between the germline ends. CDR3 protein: CASSSRPMNTEAFF. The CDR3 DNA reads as TGTGCCAGCAGCTCTAGACCGATGAACACTGAAGCTTTCTTT. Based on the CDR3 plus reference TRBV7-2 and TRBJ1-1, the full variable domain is GAGVSQSPSNKVTEKGKDVELRCDPISGHTALYWYRQSLGQGLEFLIYFQGNSAPDKSGLPSDRFSAERTGGSVSTLTIQRTQQEDSAVYLCASSSRPMNTEAFFGQGTRLTVV.

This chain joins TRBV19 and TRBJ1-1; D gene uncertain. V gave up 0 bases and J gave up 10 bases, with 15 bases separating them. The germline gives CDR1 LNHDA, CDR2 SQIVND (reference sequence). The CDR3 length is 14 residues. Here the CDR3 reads CASSIETLPRGAFF. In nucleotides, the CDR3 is TGTGCCAGTAGTATAGAAACTCTTCCCCGGGGAGCTTTCTTT.

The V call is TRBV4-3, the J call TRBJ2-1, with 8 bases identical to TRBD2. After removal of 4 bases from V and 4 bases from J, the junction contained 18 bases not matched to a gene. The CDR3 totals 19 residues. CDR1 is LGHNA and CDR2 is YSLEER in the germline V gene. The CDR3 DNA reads TGCGCCAGCAGCCCCAAAGTGCCCGGGGGGGCGGGAGTTTACAATGAGCAGTTCTTC. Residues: CASSPKVPGGAGVYNEQFF.

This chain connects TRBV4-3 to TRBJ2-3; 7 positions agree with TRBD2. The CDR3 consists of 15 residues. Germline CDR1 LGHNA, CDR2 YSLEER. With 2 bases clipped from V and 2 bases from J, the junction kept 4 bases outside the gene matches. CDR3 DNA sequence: TGCGCCAGCAGCCAACAAGCGGGGTCCACAGATACGCAGTATTTT. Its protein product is CASSQQAGSTDTQYF.

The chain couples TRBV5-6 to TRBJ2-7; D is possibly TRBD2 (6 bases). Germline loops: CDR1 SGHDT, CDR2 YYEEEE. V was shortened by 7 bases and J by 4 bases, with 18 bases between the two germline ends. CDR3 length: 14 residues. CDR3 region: CASGTGVKEYEQYF. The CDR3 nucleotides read TGTGCCAGCGGTACGGGAGTAAAAGAGTACGAGCAGTACTTC.

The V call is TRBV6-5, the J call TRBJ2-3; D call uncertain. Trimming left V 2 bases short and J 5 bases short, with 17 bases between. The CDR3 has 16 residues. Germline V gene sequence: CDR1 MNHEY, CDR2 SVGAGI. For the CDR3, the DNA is TGTGCCAGCAGTTACGGAGAGATAACGAGAGGAGATACGCAGTATTTT. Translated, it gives CASSYGEITRGDTQYF.

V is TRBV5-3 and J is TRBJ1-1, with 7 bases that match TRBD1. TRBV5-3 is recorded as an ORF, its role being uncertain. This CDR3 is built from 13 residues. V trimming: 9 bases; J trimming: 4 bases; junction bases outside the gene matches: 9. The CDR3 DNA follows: TGTGCCACTACCCCGTCAGGGGGCACTGAAGCTTTCTTT. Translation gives CATTPSGGTEAFF.

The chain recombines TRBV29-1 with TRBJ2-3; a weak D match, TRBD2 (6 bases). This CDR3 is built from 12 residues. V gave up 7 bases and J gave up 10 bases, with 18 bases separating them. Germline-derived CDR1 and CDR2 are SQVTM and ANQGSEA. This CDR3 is CSGVTSSSSQYF. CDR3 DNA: TGCAGCGGAGTGACTAGTTCCTCTTCGCAGTATTTT.

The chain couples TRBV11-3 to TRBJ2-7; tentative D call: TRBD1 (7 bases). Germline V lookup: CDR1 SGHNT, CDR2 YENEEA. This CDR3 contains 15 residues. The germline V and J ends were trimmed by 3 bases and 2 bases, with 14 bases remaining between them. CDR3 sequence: CASSLGRGVAYEQYF. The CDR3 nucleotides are TGTGCCAGCAGCTTGGGCAGGGGGGTTGCCTACGAGCAGTACTTC.

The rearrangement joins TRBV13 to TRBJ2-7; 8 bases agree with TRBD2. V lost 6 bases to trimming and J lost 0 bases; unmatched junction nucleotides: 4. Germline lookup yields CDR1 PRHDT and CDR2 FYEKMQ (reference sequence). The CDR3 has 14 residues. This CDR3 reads CASRSSGSSYEQYF. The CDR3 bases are TGTGCCAGCAGGTCAAGCGGGAGCTCCTACGAGCAGTACTTC.

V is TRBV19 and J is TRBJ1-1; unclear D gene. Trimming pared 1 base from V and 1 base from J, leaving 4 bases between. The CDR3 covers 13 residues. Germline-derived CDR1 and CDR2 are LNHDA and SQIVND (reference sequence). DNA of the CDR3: TGTGCCAGTAGTATAGTCAGGAACACTGAAGCTTTCTTT. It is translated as CASSIVRNTEAFF.

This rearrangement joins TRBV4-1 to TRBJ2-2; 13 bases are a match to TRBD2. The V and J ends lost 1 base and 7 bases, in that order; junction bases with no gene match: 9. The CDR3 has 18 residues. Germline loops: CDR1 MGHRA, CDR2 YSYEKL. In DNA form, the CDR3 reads TGCGCCAGCAGCCAAGCGCCCGGACTAGCGGGAGTTAGCGGGGAGCTGTTTTTT. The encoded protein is CASSQAPGLAGVSGELFF.

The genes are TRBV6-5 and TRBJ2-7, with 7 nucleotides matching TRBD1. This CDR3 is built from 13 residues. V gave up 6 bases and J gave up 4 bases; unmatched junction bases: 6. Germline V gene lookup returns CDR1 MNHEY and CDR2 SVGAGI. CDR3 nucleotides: TGTGCCAGCAGGTGGACAGGTAGTTACGAGCAGTACTTC. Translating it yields CASRWTGSYEQYF.

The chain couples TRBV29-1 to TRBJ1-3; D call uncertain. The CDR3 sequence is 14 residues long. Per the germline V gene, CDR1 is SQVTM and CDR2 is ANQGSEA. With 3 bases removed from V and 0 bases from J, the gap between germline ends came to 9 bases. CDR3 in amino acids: CSVERLSSGNTIYF. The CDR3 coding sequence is TGCAGCGTTGAGAGGCTCAGCTCTGGAAACACCATATATTTT.

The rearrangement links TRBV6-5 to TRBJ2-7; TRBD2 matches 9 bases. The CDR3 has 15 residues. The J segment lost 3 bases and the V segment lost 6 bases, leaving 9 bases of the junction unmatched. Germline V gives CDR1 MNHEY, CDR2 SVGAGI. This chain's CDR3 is CASRPVAGAGYEQYF. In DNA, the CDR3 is TGTGCCAGCAGACCGGTAGCGGGGGCCGGCTACGAGCAGTACTTC.

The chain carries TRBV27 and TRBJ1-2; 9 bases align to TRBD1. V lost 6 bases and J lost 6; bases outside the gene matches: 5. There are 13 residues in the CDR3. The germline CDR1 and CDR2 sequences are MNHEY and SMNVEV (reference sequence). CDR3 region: CASSRDREDGYTF. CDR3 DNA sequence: TGTGCCAGCAGCCGGGACAGGGAAGATGGCTACACCTTC.

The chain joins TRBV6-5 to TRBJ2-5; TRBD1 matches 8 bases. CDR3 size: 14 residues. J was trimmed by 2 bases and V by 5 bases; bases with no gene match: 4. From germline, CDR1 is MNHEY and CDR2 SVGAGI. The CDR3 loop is CASSRQGTQETQYF. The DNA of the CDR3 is TGTGCCAGCAGTCGACAGGGGACACAAGAGACCCAGTACTTC.